This T cell receptor (beta chain) was identified in a study of T cells in Graves' hyperthyroidism and ophthalmopathy. The CDR3 runs to 14 residues. Trimming removed 0 bases at V and 4 bases at J, with 7 bases between. CDR1 is SNHLY and CDR2 is FYNNEI in the germline V gene. Findings of the study overall: The model predicted ophthalmopathy a median around 6.5 months before onset. In the blood, most expanded thyroid clonotypes above 0.001 appeared as well.

From RNA transcripts, TCR beta CDR3 regions were amplified. HTBI primers were used for first-round RT-PCR of the TCR CDR3. Via MiXCR, TCRdb re-called the multiplex PCR reads, giving one row per CDR3 protein. The sample carries approximately 700,000 distinct CDR3 sequences, about 45% recorded once. This clonotype occurred many times. Its antigen is currently unknown. V gene TRBV2 combines with J gene TRBJ1-5, with unresolved D. The sample was peripheral blood or thyroid tissue (not recorded which). The sequence derives from an adult man with Graves' disease, either hyperthyroidism or ophthalmopathy (not recorded which). CDR3 bases: TGTGCCAGCAGTGAAGCGAACAGAAATCAGCCCCAGCATTTT. Translated, it gives CASSEANRNQPQHF. Looking up the rest from reference TRBV2 and TRBJ1-5 gives the full variable domain: EPEVTQTPSHQVTQMGQEVILRCVPISNHLYFYWYRQILGQKVEFLVSFYNNEISEKSEIFDDQFSVERPDGSNFTLKIRSTKLEDSAMYFCASSEANRNQPQHFGDGTRLSIL.